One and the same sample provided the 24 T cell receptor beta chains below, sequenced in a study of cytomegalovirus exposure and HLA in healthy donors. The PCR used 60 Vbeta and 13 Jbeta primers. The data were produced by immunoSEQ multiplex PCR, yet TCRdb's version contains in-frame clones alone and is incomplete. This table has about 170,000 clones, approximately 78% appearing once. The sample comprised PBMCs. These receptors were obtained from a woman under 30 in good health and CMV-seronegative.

CDR3 nucleotide sequence: TGTGCCATCAGTGAGGGGGGGACAGCTTCAGATACGCAGTATTTT. It translates to CAISEGGTASDTQYF. The genes are TRBV10-3 and TRBJ2-3, with D possibly matching TRBD1 (7 bases). CDR1 is ENHRY and CDR2 is SYGVKD in the germline V gene. V shed 2 bases and J shed 4 bases, with 13 bases lying between them. CDR3 size: 15 residues.

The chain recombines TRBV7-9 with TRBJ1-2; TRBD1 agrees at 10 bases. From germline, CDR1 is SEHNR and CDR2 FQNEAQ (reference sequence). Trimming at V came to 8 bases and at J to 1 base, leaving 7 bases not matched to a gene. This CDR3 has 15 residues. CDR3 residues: CASARDRGFNYGYTF. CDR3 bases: TGTGCCAGCGCTAGGGACAGGGGATTTAACTATGGCTACACCTTC.

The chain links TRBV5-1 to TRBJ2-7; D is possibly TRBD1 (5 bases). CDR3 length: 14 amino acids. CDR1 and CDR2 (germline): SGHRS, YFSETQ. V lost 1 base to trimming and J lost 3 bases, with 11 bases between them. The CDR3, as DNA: TGCGCCAGCAGCTTGATCCAGGGAAACTACGAGCAGTACTTC. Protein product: CASSLIQGNYEQYF.

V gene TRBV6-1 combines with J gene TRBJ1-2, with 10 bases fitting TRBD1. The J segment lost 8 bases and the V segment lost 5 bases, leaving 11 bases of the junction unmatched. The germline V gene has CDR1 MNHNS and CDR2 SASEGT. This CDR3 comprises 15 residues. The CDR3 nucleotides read TGTGCCAGCAGTCTCCGACAGGGGGCGGCCCTGGGCTACACCTTC. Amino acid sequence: CASSLRQGAALGYTF.

The CDR3, as DNA: TGTGCCAGCAGCTTAGCAGGGGATCCCGCCTACGAGCAGTACTTC. Translated: CASSLAGDPAYEQYF. The rearrangement links TRBV7-2 to TRBJ2-7, with D tentatively TRBD1 (5 bases). V dropped 0 bases and J dropped 2 bases, with 11 bases sitting between them. The CDR3 is 15 residues long. Germline lookup yields CDR1 SGHTA and CDR2 FQGNSA.

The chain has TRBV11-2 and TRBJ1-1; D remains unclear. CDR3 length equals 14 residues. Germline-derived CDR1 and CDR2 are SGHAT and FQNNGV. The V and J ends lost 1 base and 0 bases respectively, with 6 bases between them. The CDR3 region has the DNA TGTGCCAGCAGCTTAGGGAGCCTGAACACTGAAGCTTTCTTT. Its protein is CASSLGSLNTEAFF.

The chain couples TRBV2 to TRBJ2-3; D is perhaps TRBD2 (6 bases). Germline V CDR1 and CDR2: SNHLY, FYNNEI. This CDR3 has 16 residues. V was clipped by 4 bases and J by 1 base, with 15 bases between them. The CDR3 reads CASSVGHRGGTDTQYF. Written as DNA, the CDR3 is TGTGCCAGCAGTGTGGGCCATCGCGGGGGCACAGATACGCAGTATTTT.

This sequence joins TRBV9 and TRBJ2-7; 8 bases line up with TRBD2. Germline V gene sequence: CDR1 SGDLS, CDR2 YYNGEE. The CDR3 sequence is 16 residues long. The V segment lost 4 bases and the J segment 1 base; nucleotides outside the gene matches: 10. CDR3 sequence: CASSPSGGAASYEQYF. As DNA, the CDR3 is TGTGCCAGCAGCCCGAGCGGGGGAGCAGCGTCCTACGAGCAGTACTTC.

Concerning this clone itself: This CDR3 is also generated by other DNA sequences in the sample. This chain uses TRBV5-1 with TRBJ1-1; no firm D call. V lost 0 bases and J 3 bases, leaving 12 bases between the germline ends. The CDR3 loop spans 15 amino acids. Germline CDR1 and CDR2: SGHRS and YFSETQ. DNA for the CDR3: TGCGCCAGCAGCTTGGTGGTTGGGCGCGACACTGAAGCTTTCTTT. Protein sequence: CASSLVVGRDTEAFF.

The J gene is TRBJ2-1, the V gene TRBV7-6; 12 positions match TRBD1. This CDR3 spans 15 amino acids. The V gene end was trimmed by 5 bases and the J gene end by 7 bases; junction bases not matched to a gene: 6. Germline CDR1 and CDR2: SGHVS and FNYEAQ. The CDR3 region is CASSRGTGGLNEQFF. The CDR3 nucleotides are TGTGCCAGCAGCCGCGGGACAGGGGGCCTGAATGAGCAGTTCTTC.

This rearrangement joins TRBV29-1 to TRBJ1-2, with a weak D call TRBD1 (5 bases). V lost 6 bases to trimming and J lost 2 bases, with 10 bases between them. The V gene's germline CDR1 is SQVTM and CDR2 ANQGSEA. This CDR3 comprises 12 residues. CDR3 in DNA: TGCAGCGTCAGAACAGGAAACTATGGCTACACCTTC. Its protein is CSVRTGNYGYTF.

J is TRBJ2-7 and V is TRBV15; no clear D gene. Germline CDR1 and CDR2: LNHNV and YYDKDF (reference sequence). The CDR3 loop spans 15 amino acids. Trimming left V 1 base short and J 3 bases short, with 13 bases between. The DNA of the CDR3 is TGTGCCACCAGCAGAGTATATCAGAATCTCTACGAGCAGTACTTC. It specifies CATSRVYQNLYEQYF. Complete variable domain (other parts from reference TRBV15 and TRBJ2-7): DAMVIQNPRYQVTQFGKPVTLSCSQTLNHNVMYWYQQKSSQAPKLLFHYYDKDFNNEADTPDNFQSRRPNTSFCFLDIRSPGLGDTAMYLCATSRVYQNLYEQYFGPGTRLTVT.

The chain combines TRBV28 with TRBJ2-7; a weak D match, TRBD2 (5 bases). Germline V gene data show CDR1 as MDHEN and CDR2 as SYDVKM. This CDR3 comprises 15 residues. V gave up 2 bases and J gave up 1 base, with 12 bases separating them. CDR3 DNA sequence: TGTGCCAGCAGTTTAGGGCTAGCAGTTTCCTACGAGCAGTACTTC. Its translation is CASSLGLAVSYEQYF.

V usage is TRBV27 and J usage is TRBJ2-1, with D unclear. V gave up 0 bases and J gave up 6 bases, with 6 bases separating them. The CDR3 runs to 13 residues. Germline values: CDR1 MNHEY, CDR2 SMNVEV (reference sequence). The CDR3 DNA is TGTGCCAGCAGTTTATCCCAGTTCAATGAGCAGTTCTTC. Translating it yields CASSLSQFNEQFF.

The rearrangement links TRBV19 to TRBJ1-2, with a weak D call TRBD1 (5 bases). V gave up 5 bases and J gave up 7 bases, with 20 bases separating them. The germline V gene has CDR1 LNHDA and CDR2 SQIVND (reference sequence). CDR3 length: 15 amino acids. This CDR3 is CASSDLIRDVRGYTF. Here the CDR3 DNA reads TGTGCCAGTAGTGACCTTATCAGGGATGTTCGTGGCTACACCTTC.

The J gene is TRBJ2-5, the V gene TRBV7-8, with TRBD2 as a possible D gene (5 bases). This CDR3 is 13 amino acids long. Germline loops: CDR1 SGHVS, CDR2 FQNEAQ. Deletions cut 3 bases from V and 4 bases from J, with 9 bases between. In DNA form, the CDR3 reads TGTGCCAGCAGCTTGAGGGATTTAGAGACCCAGTACTTC. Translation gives CASSLRDLETQYF.

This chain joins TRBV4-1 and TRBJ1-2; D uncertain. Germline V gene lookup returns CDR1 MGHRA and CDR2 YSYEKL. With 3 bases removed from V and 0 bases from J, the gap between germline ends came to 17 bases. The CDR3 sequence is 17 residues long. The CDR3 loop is CASSQWAAIYSNYGYTF. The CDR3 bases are TGCGCCAGCAGCCAGTGGGCTGCCATCTATTCTAACTATGGCTACACCTTC.

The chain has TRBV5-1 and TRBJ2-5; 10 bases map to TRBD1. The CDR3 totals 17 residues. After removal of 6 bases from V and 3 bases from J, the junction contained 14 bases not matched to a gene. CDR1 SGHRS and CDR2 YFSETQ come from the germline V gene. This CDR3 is CASTRSTGGLRKETQYF. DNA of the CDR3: TGCGCCAGCACCCGGTCGACAGGGGGCTTAAGAAAAGAGACCCAGTACTTC.

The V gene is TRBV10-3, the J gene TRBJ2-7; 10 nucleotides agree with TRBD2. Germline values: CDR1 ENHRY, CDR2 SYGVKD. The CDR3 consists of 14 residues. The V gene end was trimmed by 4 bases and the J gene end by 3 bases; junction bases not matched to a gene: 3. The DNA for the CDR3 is TGTGCCATCAGTGGTGGACTAGCGGACTACGAGCAGTACTTC. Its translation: CAISGGLADYEQYF.

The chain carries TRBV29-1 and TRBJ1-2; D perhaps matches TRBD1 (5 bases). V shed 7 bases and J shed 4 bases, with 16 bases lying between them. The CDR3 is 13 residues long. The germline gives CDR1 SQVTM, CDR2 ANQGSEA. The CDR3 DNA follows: TGCAGCGCTCTCGGAGGGACCATCTATGGCTACACCTTC. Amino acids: CSALGGTIYGYTF.

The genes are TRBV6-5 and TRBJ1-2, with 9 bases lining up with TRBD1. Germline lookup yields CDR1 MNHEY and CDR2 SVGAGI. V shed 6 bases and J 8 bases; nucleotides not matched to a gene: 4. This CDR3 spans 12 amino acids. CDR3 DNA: TGTGCCAGCAGCCGACAGGGGGGAGGCTACACCTTC. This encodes CASSRQGGGYTF.

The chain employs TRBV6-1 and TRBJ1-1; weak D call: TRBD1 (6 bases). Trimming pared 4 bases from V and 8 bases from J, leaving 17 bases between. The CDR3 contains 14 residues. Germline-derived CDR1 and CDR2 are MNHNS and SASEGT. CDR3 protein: CASSVETGSVEAFF. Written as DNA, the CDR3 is TGTGCCAGCAGTGTCGAAACAGGGTCGGTGGAAGCTTTCTTT.

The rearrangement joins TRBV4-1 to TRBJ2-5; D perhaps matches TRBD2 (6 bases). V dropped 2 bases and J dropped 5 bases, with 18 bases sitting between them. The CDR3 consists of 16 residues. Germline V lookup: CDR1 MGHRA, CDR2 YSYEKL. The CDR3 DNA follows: TGCGCCAGCAGCCAACACCCGGGGGTGATGCTTGAGACCCAGTACTTC. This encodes CASSQHPGVMLETQYF.

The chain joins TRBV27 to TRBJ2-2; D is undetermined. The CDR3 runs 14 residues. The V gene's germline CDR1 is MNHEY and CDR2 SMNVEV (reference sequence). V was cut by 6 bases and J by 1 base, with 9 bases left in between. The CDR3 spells CASRGQENTGELFF. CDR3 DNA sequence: TGTGCCAGCAGGGGCCAGGAGAACACCGGGGAGCTGTTTTTT.